The 5 T cell receptor beta chains given below trace back to one sample, sequenced in a study of brain T cells in children with intractable seizures. This table comes from immunoSEQ multiplex PCR, and its TCRdb copy is limited to in-frame clones, with some not included. The repertoire holds 300,000 to 400,000 clones, with about 94% as singletons. The time point: blood from clinic visit 5 months post-surgery; TSC patient then seizure free. The source material was peripheral blood, sampled about 5 months after surgery. Receptors originate from a boy younger than two with tuberous sclerosis and intractable seizures.

The V and J genes are TRBV23-1 and TRBJ2-2, with 11 bases identical to TRBD2. TRBV23-1 carries the ORF label, with uncertain function. Trimming at V came to 0 bases and at J to 4 bases, leaving 7 bases not matched to a gene. The CDR3 runs 18 residues. The CDR3 nucleotides are TGCGCCAGCAGTCAATCGATTGGCCTAGCGGGGGGCACCGGGGAGCTGTTTTTT. It specifies CASSQSIGLAGGTGELFF.

The CDR3 nucleotides are TGTGCCAGCAGTGCAGTAGCGGGAGGGCCCGCCAGTGAGCAGTTCTTC. Its translation: CASSAVAGGPASEQFF. This chain connects TRBV6-4 to TRBJ2-1; 11 nucleotides line up with TRBD2. With 4 bases clipped from V and 9 bases from J, the junction kept 11 bases outside the gene matches. The CDR3 runs to 16 residues. Germline CDR1 reads MRHNA; CDR2 reads SNTAGT.

The chain employs TRBV29-1 and TRBJ2-7, with D possibly matching TRBD1 (5 bases). Germline loops: CDR1 SQVTM, CDR2 ANQGSEA. Trimming shortened V by 4 bases and J by 2 bases, and 15 bases separated the two germline ends. The length of the CDR3 is 14 residues. The CDR3 coding sequence is TGCAGCGTTGGAATATCACAGGCCCCCTACGAGCAGTACTTC. Amino acids: CSVGISQAPYEQYF.

V and J are TRBV29-1 and TRBJ1-2; 8 positions match TRBD1. Germline assignment: CDR1 SQVTM and CDR2 ANQGSEA. J lost 4 bases, V lost 7 bases, and 5 bases had no gene match. The CDR3 totals 12 residues. The CDR3 sequence is CSGLDRAYGYTF. DNA for the CDR3: TGCAGCGGCTTGGACAGGGCCTATGGCTACACCTTC.

The chain is built from TRBV18 and TRBJ2-1; D unresolved. This CDR3 has 13 residues. Trimming stripped 0 bases from V and 6 bases from J, with 6 bases between. Germline CDR1 KGHSH, CDR2 LQKENI. The DNA for the CDR3 is TGTGCCAGCTCACCACCGCGCGCCAATGAGCAGTTCTTC. Its translation: CASSPPRANEQFF.